These 14 T cell receptor beta chains were sequenced from one sample in a study of blood T cell repertoires in COVID-19. Assay: immunoSEQ multiplex PCR; the TCRdb copy retains only in-frame clones and omits some. The sample has about 28,000 clones, around 82% seen once. Sequencing was performed on peripheral blood. The receptors stem from a man in his 70s with active COVID-19.

The rearrangement joins TRBV28 to TRBJ2-1; 16 nucleotides line up with TRBD2. CDR3 length: 20 residues. Germline V gene lookup returns CDR1 MDHEN and CDR2 SYDVKM. Unmatched junction bases numbered 11, after V lost 6 bases and J lost 0 bases. Here the CDR3 DNA reads TGTGCCAGCAGATCCCCGGGACTAGCGGGGGGGTTATCCTCCTACAATGAGCAGTTCTTC. This gives the protein CASRSPGLAGGLSSYNEQFF. Full variable domain (remainder filled in from reference TRBV28 and TRBJ2-1): DVKVTQSSRYLVKRTGEKVFLECVQDMDHENMFWYRQDPGLGLRLIYFSYDVKMKEKGDIPEGYSVSREKKERFSLILESASTNQTSMYLCASRSPGLAGGLSSYNEQFFGPGTRLTVL.

This rearrangement joins TRBV6-5 to TRBJ1-1, with a weak D call TRBD1 (6 bases). Germline CDR1 and CDR2: MNHEY and SVGAGI. Trimming removed 6 bases from V and 0 bases from J, with 8 bases in between. The CDR3 consists of 13 residues. The CDR3 nucleotides read TGTGCCAGCAGCTGGACAGTGAACACTGAAGCTTTCTTT. Protein: CASSWTVNTEAFF.

The chain has TRBV19 and TRBJ1-1, with D unclear. The CDR3 sequence is 16 residues long. With 3 bases removed from V and 1 base from J, the gap between germline ends came to 15 bases. Germline V gives CDR1 LNHDA, CDR2 SQIVND (reference sequence). The CDR3 nucleotides read TGTGCCAGTAGTATCCCCCCGGGTGGCGCGAACACTGAAGCTTTCTTT. It codes for CASSIPPGGANTEAFF.

This chain connects TRBV25-1 to TRBJ1-1, with TRBD1 as a possible D gene (5 bases). The V and J ends lost 5 bases and 4 bases respectively, with 11 bases between them. Per the germline V gene, CDR1 is MGHDK and CDR2 is SYGVNS. The CDR3 covers 13 residues. The CDR3 nucleotides read TGTGCCAGCAGTCGCAGGGTGAGCACTGAAGCTTTCTTT. As protein: CASSRRVSTEAFF.

In this sample, this clone turned up once. The chain uses TRBV6-5 and TRBJ1-4, with a possible D match to TRBD1 (6 bases). Germline CDR1 reads MNHEY; CDR2 reads SVGAGI. Between the trimmed V and J ends, which lost 6 bases and 8 bases, there was a span of 16 bases. CDR3 length equals 14 residues. CDR3 region: CASSQGKGSEKLFF. The CDR3 DNA follows: TGTGCCAGCAGCCAGGGGAAGGGATCCGAAAAACTGTTTTTT.

CDR3 sequence (DNA): TGTGCCAGCAAGGCGGCTAGCGGGATCTCCTACAATGAGCAGTTCTTC. Translated: CASKAASGISYNEQFF. V is TRBV2 and J is TRBJ2-1; 9 nucleotides match TRBD2. CDR3 length equals 16 residues. Looked up from germline, CDR1 is SNHLY and CDR2 is FYNNEI. V gave up 7 bases and J gave up 0 bases; unmatched junction bases: 7.

CDR3: CASTHHGGGLSYEQYF. The CDR3 DNA sequence: TGTGCCAGCACCCACCACGGCGGGGGGCTGTCCTACGAGCAGTACTTC. The chain joins TRBV6-6 to TRBJ2-7; 8 positions match TRBD2. CDR3 length: 16 residues. Germline CDR1 reads MNHNY; CDR2 reads SVGAGI (reference sequence). The trim removed 7 bases at V and 1 base at J, leaving 12 bases unmatched.

CDR3 in DNA: TGTGCCAGCGGTAGTCAGGGGGCAGGTTACGAGCAGTACTTC. Its protein product is CASGSQGAGYEQYF. This chain uses TRBV28 with TRBJ2-7; TRBD1 agrees at 8 bases. Germline CDR1 and CDR2: MDHEN and SYDVKM. The length of the CDR3 is 14 residues. Losses at the gene ends were 8 bases for V and 4 bases for J; bases not matched to a gene: 10.

This chain uses TRBV25-1 with TRBJ2-3; perhaps TRBD1 as D (5 bases). Germline CDR1 is MGHDK and CDR2 is SYGVNS. V dropped 7 bases and J dropped 10 bases, with 21 bases sitting between them. This CDR3 spans 14 amino acids. In DNA, the CDR3 is TGTGCCAGCACGGACATGTCCCACAGATACGCGCAGTATTTT. Its protein is CASTDMSHRYAQYF.

V usage is TRBV5-1 and J usage is TRBJ2-3; the match to TRBD1 covers 9 bases. The V and J ends lost 5 bases and 6 bases, in that order; junction bases with no gene match: 4. The CDR3 runs 13 residues. Germline V gene lookup returns CDR1 SGHRS and CDR2 YFSETQ. The CDR3 reads CASRYGTGDTQYF. DNA for the CDR3: TGCGCCAGCAGATATGGGACAGGGGATACGCAGTATTTT.

This clone was observed a few times. V usage is TRBV27 and J usage is TRBJ2-5, with 10 bases fitting TRBD1. The CDR3 has 20 residues. The V segment lost 5 bases and the J segment 2 bases; nucleotides outside the gene matches: 20. Germline lookup yields CDR1 MNHEY and CDR2 SMNVEV (reference sequence). CDR3 nucleotides: TGTGCCAGCAGTCTAAAAGATCCAAGAGGGACAGGGGCTTCTCAAGAGACCCAGTACTTC. It translates to CASSLKDPRGTGASQETQYF.

This clone was observed a handful of times. The gene calls are TRBV2 and TRBJ2-3, with 12 bases identical to TRBD2. Trimming removed 8 bases from V and 8 bases from J; junction bases left unmatched: 8. CDR3 size: 14 residues. In germline, CDR1 is SNHLY, CDR2 FYNNEI. CDR3: CASRGLAGTFTQYF. In DNA form, the CDR3 reads TGTGCCAGCCGTGGACTAGCGGGGACCTTTACGCAGTATTTT.

The genes are TRBV2 and TRBJ2-3; possible D gene TRBD2, 5 bases. The CDR3 loop spans 17 amino acids. Trimming left V 5 bases short and J 1 base short, with 19 bases between. The V gene's germline CDR1 is SNHLY and CDR2 FYNNEI. CDR3 coding DNA: TGTGCCAGCAGTCTAACCTTTACGGCCGGGGGCACAGATACGCAGTATTTT. Its translation is CASSLTFTAGGTDTQYF.

The V call is TRBV28, the J call TRBJ1-5; 7 bases agree with TRBD1. The CDR3 spans 14 residues. CDR1 is MDHEN, CDR2 SYDVKM, per germline. With 6 bases clipped from V and 6 bases from J, the junction kept 8 bases outside the gene matches. The CDR3 is CASSRTGPGQPQHF. In DNA form, the CDR3 reads TGTGCCAGCAGCCGGACAGGCCCCGGTCAGCCCCAGCATTTT.